Shown below are 32 T cell receptor beta chains from a single sample sequenced in a study of blood T cell repertoires in COVID-19. Only in-frame clones appear in the TCRdb table, and some are missing; sequencing was by immunoSEQ multiplex PCR. Here the sample spans roughly 100,000 clones, 81% being singletons. The sample consisted of peripheral blood. The receptor set was obtained from a man older than 75 with acute or convalescent COVID-19.

The gene calls are TRBV6-6 and TRBJ1-2; 9 bases agree with TRBD1. CDR1 and CDR2 (germline): MNHNY, SVGAGI (reference sequence). The CDR3 covers 14 residues. V trimming: 7 bases; J trimming: 1 base; junction bases outside the gene matches: 4. This chain's CDR3 is CASTVTGGNYGYTF. CDR3 DNA: TGTGCCAGCACCGTGACAGGGGGTAACTATGGCTACACCTTC.

This clone was seen only a few times. The chain has TRBV5-1 and TRBJ1-2, with 8 bases fitting TRBD1. V was clipped by 3 bases and J by 4 bases; unmatched bases: 11. Looked up from germline, CDR1 is SGHRS and CDR2 is YFSETQ. CDR3 length: 16 residues. The CDR3 protein is CASSSSSGTGSYGYTF. The CDR3 DNA is TGCGCCAGCAGCTCTAGTTCCGGGACAGGCTCCTATGGCTACACCTTC. Full variable domain (missing parts from reference TRBV5-1 and TRBJ1-2): KAGVTQTPRYLIKTRGQQVTLSCSPISGHRSVSWYQQTPGQGLQFLFEYFSETQRNKGNFPGRFSGRQFSNSRSEMNVSTLELGDSALYLCASSSSSGTGSYGYTFGSGTRLTVV.

This chain connects TRBV5-1 to TRBJ2-1; TRBD2 agrees at 9 bases. Germline lookup yields CDR1 SGHRS and CDR2 YFSETQ. This CDR3 contains 13 residues. After removal of 3 bases from V and 9 bases from J, the junction contained 4 bases not matched to a gene. CDR3 in DNA: TGCGCCAGCAGCTGGGGGACTAGCAGTGAGCAGTTCTTC. The encoded protein is CASSWGTSSEQFF.

V and J are TRBV19 and TRBJ2-1, with 7 bases identical to TRBD1. V was pared by 5 bases and J by 9 bases, with 1 base of the junction left unmatched. This CDR3 region has 11 residues. Germline-derived CDR1 and CDR2 are LNHDA and SQIVND (reference sequence). This CDR3 reads CASSDRVEQFF. The DNA of the CDR3 is TGTGCCAGTAGTGACAGGGTTGAGCAGTTCTTC.

CDR3 coding DNA: TGTGCCAGCAGTTTGGGGACTATCGGTACGCAGTATTTT. Its translation is CASSLGTIGTQYF. The V and J genes are TRBV6-5 and TRBJ2-3; 7 bases line up with TRBD2. Trimming at V came to 4 bases and at J to 8 bases, leaving 6 bases not matched to a gene. This CDR3 comprises 13 residues. In germline, CDR1 is MNHEY, CDR2 SVGAGI.

The chain employs TRBV5-4 and TRBJ1-1, with D tentatively TRBD1 (6 bases). Germline CDR1 and CDR2: SGHNT and YYREEE (reference sequence). The CDR3 runs to 15 residues. V lost 2 bases, J lost 0 bases, and 11 bases lay in between. CDR3 in DNA: TGTGCCAGCAGCTTAGACAGGCTAATGAACACTGAAGCTTTCTTT. Its protein product is CASSLDRLMNTEAFF.

The rearrangement links TRBV3-1 (or the pseudogene TRBV3-2) to TRBJ2-7; TRBD1 agrees at 7 bases. With V trimmed by 4 bases and J by 1 base, 4 bases remained unmatched. Germline CDR1 LGHDT, CDR2 YNNKEL (reference sequence). This CDR3 contains 14 residues. The CDR3 loop is CASSPGQTSYEQYF. DNA for the CDR3: TGTGCCAGCAGCCCGGGACAGACATCCTACGAGCAGTACTTC.

This chain uses TRBV11-2 with TRBJ2-7; possible D gene TRBD2, 7 bases. Trimming stripped 0 bases from V and 4 bases from J, with 13 bases between. Germline CDR1 reads SGHAT; CDR2 reads FQNNGV. The CDR3 consists of 15 residues. The CDR3: CASSLERGQSYEQYF. The CDR3 DNA follows: TGTGCCAGCAGCTTAGAGCGGGGGCAGTCTTACGAGCAGTACTTC.

This chain joins TRBV28 and TRBJ2-1; TRBD2 matches at 12 bases. Trimming took 3 bases from V and 5 from J; bases not matched to a gene: 2. The CDR3 consists of 15 residues. The germline V gene encodes CDR1 MDHEN and CDR2 SYDVKM. CDR3 DNA sequence: TGTGCCAGCAGTTTCCGGACTAGCGGGAACAATGAGCAGTTCTTC. It is translated as CASSFRTSGNNEQFF.

The chain joins TRBV29-1 to TRBJ2-1; 9 bases agree with TRBD1. With V trimmed by 2 bases and J by 2 bases, 4 bases remained unmatched. There are 15 residues in the CDR3. CDR1 is SQVTM and CDR2 is ANQGSEA in the germline V gene. The CDR3 DNA follows: TGCAGCGTTGAATCCCGGGACAGGGCCTACAATGAGCAGTTCTTC. This translates into CSVESRDRAYNEQFF.

The chain employs TRBV6-1 and TRBJ1-3, with D unresolved. V was trimmed by 2 bases and J by 0 bases, leaving 11 bases between them. CDR1 is MNHNS, CDR2 SASEGT, per germline. The CDR3 has 16 residues. The CDR3 is CASSELKQPSGNTIYF. The CDR3 nucleotides read TGTGCCAGCAGTGAACTGAAACAGCCCTCTGGAAACACCATATATTTT.

Relative to its sample, this clone is medium-sized (0.01 to 0.1%). The chain uses TRBV7-8 and TRBJ1-1; D might be TRBD1 (6 bases). The CDR3 is 12 residues long. Germline CDR1 SGHVS, CDR2 FQNEAQ. V was cut by 5 bases and J by 7 bases, with 11 bases left in between. The CDR3 nucleotides are TGTGCCAGCAGCGCCAACAGGGTTGAAGCTTTCTTT. Its protein product is CASSANRVEAFF.

The J gene is TRBJ2-3, the V gene TRBV4-2; 7 bases align to TRBD1. V lost 0 bases, J lost 1 base, and 7 bases stayed unmatched. This CDR3 has 17 residues. Germline V lookup: CDR1 LGHNA, CDR2 YNFKEQ. CDR3 nucleotides: TGTGCCAGCAGCCAAGATTGGCGTCAGGGGGGCACAGATACGCAGTATTTT. Its translation: CASSQDWRQGGTDTQYF.

The chain has TRBV7-9 and TRBJ1-6; TRBD1 matches at 7 bases. Germline CDR1 is SEHNR and CDR2 is FQNEAQ (reference sequence). CDR3 length equals 15 residues. Trimming removed 5 bases from V and 4 bases from J; junction bases left unmatched: 5. The CDR3 sequence: CASSTGDTYNSPLHF. The CDR3 DNA reads TGTGCCAGCAGCACAGGGGATACTTATAATTCACCCCTCCACTTT.

This chain uses TRBV6-5 with TRBJ2-2; 7 bases are a match to TRBD1. The V gene's germline CDR1 is MNHEY and CDR2 SVGAGI. CDR3 length equals 12 residues. The trim removed 6 bases at V and 5 bases at J, leaving 0 bases unmatched. The CDR3 coding sequence is TGTGCCAGCAGCAGGGGGACCGGGGAGCTGTTTTTT. This translates into CASSRGTGELFF.

The chain is built from TRBV29-1 and TRBJ2-1; 8 bases are shared with TRBD1. The germline gives CDR1 SQVTM, CDR2 ANQGSEA. The CDR3 sequence is 15 residues long. J lost 3 bases, V lost 3 bases, and 7 bases had no gene match. The CDR3 loop is CSVDDGTGIYNEQFF. The CDR3 nucleotides are TGCAGCGTTGACGACGGGACAGGAATCTACAATGAGCAGTTCTTC.

V usage is TRBV6-5 and J usage is TRBJ1-6; TRBD1 is a possible D gene (5 bases). CDR3 size: 14 residues. Germline-derived CDR1 and CDR2 are MNHEY and SVGAGI. V dropped 4 bases and J dropped 5 bases, with 9 bases sitting between them. The CDR3 region is CASSSGGDNSPLHF. The CDR3 DNA reads TGTGCCAGCAGTTCCGGGGGGGATAATTCACCCCTCCACTTT.

This clone turned up a few times. The chain has TRBV10-3 and TRBJ1-1; 7 bases agree with TRBD1. J gave up 1 base and V 8 bases, and 10 bases lay outside the gene matches. Germline-derived CDR1 and CDR2 are ENHRY and SYGVKD. The CDR3 is 15 amino acids. Here the CDR3 reads CAIWQGVGGNTEAFF. The CDR3 DNA is TGTGCCATCTGGCAGGGGGTAGGAGGGAACACTGAAGCTTTCTTT.

The genes are TRBV7-9 and TRBJ1-1, with TRBD1 as a possible D gene (6 bases). This CDR3 is 13 amino acids long. Germline CDR1 is SEHNR and CDR2 is FQNEAQ (reference sequence). The V end lost 6 bases, the J end lost 1 base, and 9 bases lay between the germline ends. The CDR3 region is CASSLRGNTEAFF. The CDR3 DNA sequence: TGTGCCAGCAGTCTCAGGGGGAACACTGAAGCTTTCTTT.

This clone came up once. The chain has TRBV24-1 and TRBJ2-1, with 9 positions matching TRBD1. Germline V lookup: CDR1 KGHDR, CDR2 SFDVKD. The V segment lost 0 bases and the J segment 2 bases; nucleotides outside the gene matches: 1. This CDR3 region has 16 residues. This chain's CDR3 is CATSDLRTGAYNEQFF. In DNA, the CDR3 is TGTGCCACCAGTGATTTGCGGACAGGGGCCTACAATGAGCAGTTCTTC.

V and J are TRBV5-6 and TRBJ2-5; no clear D. This CDR3 comprises 15 residues. Trimming took 0 bases from V and 0 from J, leaving 9 bases between them. Germline V gene data show CDR1 as SGHDT and CDR2 as YYEEEE. CDR3 coding DNA: TGTGCCAGCAGCTTGGGACACATGTACCAAGAGACCCAGTACTTC. This sequence encodes CASSLGHMYQETQYF.

The J gene is TRBJ1-1, the V gene TRBV14; no definite D call. The length of the CDR3 is 16 residues. Per the germline V gene, CDR1 is SGHDN and CDR2 is FVKESK. Trimming took off 0 bases at V and 0 bases at J, with 11 bases between the two ends. The CDR3 nucleotides read TGTGCCAGCAGCCAAGATCTCGGGGAAGTGAACACTGAAGCTTTCTTT. This encodes CASSQDLGEVNTEAFF.

This clone was detected a few times. The V gene is TRBV27, the J gene TRBJ2-1; 9 nucleotides agree with TRBD2. V was pared by 8 bases and J by 5 bases, with 10 bases of the junction left unmatched. This CDR3 region has 15 residues. The germline V gene encodes CDR1 MNHEY and CDR2 SMNVEV (reference sequence). CDR3: CASGHLLAGHNEQFF. DNA of the CDR3: TGTGCCAGCGGCCACCTACTAGCGGGCCACAATGAGCAGTTCTTC.

This chain uses TRBV2 with TRBJ2-2; the D is unclear. CDR1 and CDR2 from the germline V gene are SNHLY and FYNNEI. This CDR3 contains 14 residues. Trimming pared 5 bases from V and 1 base from J, leaving 8 bases between. The CDR3 loop reads CASSILRNTGELFF. CDR3 nucleotides: TGTGCCAGCAGTATCCTAAGGAACACCGGGGAGCTGTTTTTT. Based on the CDR3 plus reference TRBV2 and TRBJ2-2, the full variable domain is EPEVTQTPSHQVTQMGQEVILRCVPISNHLYFYWYRQILGQKVEFLVSFYNNEISEKSEIFDDQFSVERPDGSNFTLKIRSTKLEDSAMYFCASSILRNTGELFFGEGSRLTVL.

The CDR3 sequence is CASSLFRQEQYF. CDR3 DNA sequence: TGTGCCAGCAGTTTATTTCGACAGGAGCAGTACTTC. The rearrangement links TRBV28 to TRBJ2-7; weak D call: TRBD1 (5 bases). This CDR3 has 12 residues. Trimming cost V 1 base and J 7 bases, with 8 bases left between them. Germline V gene sequence: CDR1 MDHEN, CDR2 SYDVKM.

This clone was counted at least ten times. CDR3 sequence (DNA): TGTGCCAGCAGCCCCAGACAGGGTCTCAGCTCTGGAAACACCATATATTTT. Translated, it gives CASSPRQGLSSGNTIYF. The rearrangement links TRBV11-2 to TRBJ1-3, with 7 bases that match TRBD1. Trimming took 5 bases from V and 0 from J; bases not matched to a gene: 10. The CDR3 spans 17 residues. From germline, CDR1 is SGHAT and CDR2 FQNNGV.

The chain recombines TRBV29-1 with TRBJ2-1, with 9 bases matching TRBD1. The germline V gene encodes CDR1 SQVTM and CDR2 ANQGSEA. The CDR3 extends over 15 amino acids. Trimming removed 5 bases from V and 3 bases from J; junction bases left unmatched: 8. The DNA of the CDR3 is TGCAGCGTTTTAAGTGGGACAGGGTTCTACAATGAGCAGTTCTTC. This translates into CSVLSGTGFYNEQFF.

The chain uses TRBV7-8 and TRBJ2-2; tentatively, D is TRBD1 (6 bases). V dropped 4 bases and J dropped 0 bases, with 15 bases sitting between them. This CDR3 region has 17 residues. Germline CDR1 reads SGHVS; CDR2 reads FQNEAQ. The CDR3 DNA follows: TGTGCCAGCAGCTCCCCACAGGGAATCGCGAACACCGGGGAGCTGTTTTTT. Its translation: CASSSPQGIANTGELFF.

The chain links TRBV18 to TRBJ2-7; TRBD1 might be the D (6 bases). Between the trimmed V and J ends, which lost 3 bases and 8 bases, there was a span of 17 bases. The CDR3 contains 14 residues. Germline V gene data show CDR1 as KGHSH and CDR2 as LQKENI. CDR3 residues: CASSPGHRDSKQYF. CDR3 coding DNA: TGTGCCAGCTCACCGGGACACCGCGATAGCAAGCAGTACTTC.

The V and J genes are TRBV6-2 or TRBV6-3 and TRBJ1-3; the match to TRBD1 covers 8 bases. The junction had 14 bases not matched to a gene; V was cut back by 2 bases and J by 2 bases. The V gene's germline CDR1 is MNHEY and CDR2 SVGEGT. This CDR3 contains 19 residues. CDR3 residues: CASSYPGTGQGLTGNTIYF. CDR3 DNA sequence: TGTGCCAGCAGTTACCCCGGGACAGGACAGGGTCTGACTGGAAACACCATATATTTT.

The chain links TRBV27 to TRBJ1-6, with 8 bases lining up with TRBD1. This CDR3 spans 17 amino acids. V was pared by 5 bases and J by 5 bases, with 11 bases of the junction left unmatched. Looked up from germline, CDR1 is MNHEY and CDR2 is SMNVEV (reference sequence). The CDR3 region has the DNA TGTGCCAGCAGTCCAGACCTTCCAGGGGGCCATAATTCACCCCTCCACTTT. It yields the protein CASSPDLPGGHNSPLHF.

The chain has TRBV11-1 and TRBJ2-1; tentative D call: TRBD2 (5 bases). Germline V gene lookup returns CDR1 SGHAT and CDR2 FQDESV (reference sequence). This CDR3 spans 14 amino acids. Deletions cut 3 bases from V and 0 bases from J, with 6 bases between. CDR3 nucleotides: TGTGCCAGCAGCTTTGGGAGCTCCTACAATGAGCAGTTCTTC. Translation: CASSFGSSYNEQFF.